This T cell receptor (beta chain) was recorded in a study of molecular identifiers for immune sequencing clone quantification. Germline loops: CDR1 MGHDK, CDR2 SYGVNS. This CDR3 has 16 residues. V lost 3 bases and J 0 bases, leaving 12 bases between the germline ends. Regarding this clonotype: A much larger clone differs by one base, so this may be a read error. The CDR3 ends on some other residue instead of the conserved phenylalanine or tryptophan, so this is likely a read error.

One entry per CDR3 protein, called by TCRdb with MiXCR from the PCR reads. Of over 60,000 distinct CDR3 sequences in the sample, under 20% were seen once. This TCR was sampled from a human donor in good health. Some libraries in this study had Jurkat cell RNA spiked in. Sequencing was performed on naive CD8+ T cells from blood, with Jurkat cell RNA spiked in. The subset denotes: FACS-sorted CD8+CD4-CCR7+CD45RA+ naive T cells. This chain uses TRBV25-1 with TRBJ1-5, with D perhaps TRBD1 (6 bases). CDR3 DNA: TGTGCCAGCAGTGATGAGGGGGGTAGTAGCAATCAGCCCCAGCATCTT. Protein sequence: CASSDEGGSSNQPQHL.